This T cell receptor beta chain is from a study of STAT5B mutations in CD4+ large granular lymphocyte leukemia. Study-level background: The CDR3 'QG' motif was associated with a particular HLA allele among healthy donors.

This clone was observed a single time. Its specificity is not known. Relative to the germline gene, one junction end is altered; a read error may explain this. Sequencing was performed with immunoSEQ multiplex PCR; in TCRdb, only in-frame clones are kept and a portion is missing. The sample has about 38,000 clones; about 82% are singletons. Findings and caveats of the study: CD4-sorted patient repertoires seemed more clonal than healthy CD4+ repertoires. No patients shared main leukemic clonotypes, though about 26% appeared at low frequency elsewhere.

The CDR3 spans 16 residues. CDR1 is SSHAT and CDR2 is FNYEAQ in the germline V gene (reference sequence). Buffy coats from healthy blood donors served as controls. The TCR sequence derives from a human donor in good health. The chain couples TRBV7-7 to TRBJ2-1; 14 nucleotides agree with TRBD2. Sequenced: CD4+ T cells from blood buffy coats. CDR3 protein: CASSLTGLAGVNEQFF. CDR3 sequence (DNA): TGTGCTAGCAGCTTAACGGGACTAGCGGGAGTTAATGAGCAGTTCTTC.